A selection of T cell receptor beta chains follows, all from one sample in a study of human T cells and chemical hapten exposure. MiXCR, run by TCRdb on the RACE reads, gives a single entry per CDR3 protein. The table shows 300,000 to 450,000 distinct CDR3 sequences, with around 5.5% occurring only once. Sequenced here: whole blood, sampled in connection with sensitization to the hapten diphenylcyclopropenone (DPC). The receptors were gathered from a woman in her forties or fifties with alopecia areata. Some clones in this sample may be carry-over from other donors' samples. CDR3s include the opening cysteine and the closing phenylalanine or tryptophan. Size is stated for part of the rows, as once, few or many counts, or as a class when the clone is expanded.

V gene: TRBV6-5; clone size: .; CDR3 protein: CASSYLKGAYEQYF
V gene: TRBV20-1; clone size: .; CDR3 protein: CSAGQGISNQPQHF
V gene: TRBV9; clone size: many; CDR3 protein: CASSVSPGELFF
V gene: TRBV2; clone size: few; CDR3 protein: CAGEGQGSSPSYGYTF
V gene: TRBV20-1; clone size: .; CDR3 protein: CSARDPGDSGNTIYF
V gene: TRBV12-3/TRBV12-4; clone size: .; CDR3 protein: CASLKLAGETQYF
V gene: TRBV29-1; clone size: few; CDR3 protein: CSVEDLGGELFF
V gene: TRBV11-2; clone size: many; CDR3 protein: CASSLMAGGLYF
V gene: TRBV10-3; clone size: many; CDR3 protein: CAISSRATVGTEAFF
V gene: TRBV9; clone size: many; CDR3 protein: CASSVDLGSYNEQFF
V gene: TRBV7-9; clone size: many; CDR3 protein: CASSRTDSNQPQHF
V gene: TRBV28; clone size: many; CDR3 protein: CATRTSGRIYEQYF
V gene: TRBV7-9; clone size: .; CDR3 protein: CASNGETVNYGYTF
V gene: TRBV20-1; clone size: few; CDR3 protein: CSASHETGNSNQPQHF
V gene: TRBV7-9; clone size: few; CDR3 protein: CASSSRGPGRSYNEQFF
V gene: TRBV20-1; clone size: few; CDR3 protein: CSARDPAGLRNEQFF
V gene: TRBV15; clone size: many; CDR3 protein: CATSRGGQGFGANVLTF
V gene: TRBV4-1; clone size: many; CDR3 protein: CASSHTPLQGPNEKLFF
V gene: TRBV29-1; clone size: .; CDR3 protein: CSVVQNRETQYF
V gene: TRBV7-6; clone size: few; CDR3 protein: CASSLRQGKNTEAFF
V gene: TRBV4-2; clone size: many; CDR3 protein: CASSQEGQEAYEQYF
V gene: TRBV2; clone size: few; CDR3 protein: CASSAGGSFDTEAFF
V gene: TRBV5-5; clone size: .; CDR3 protein: CASSFRGTYNEQFF
V gene: TRBV2; clone size: many; CDR3 protein: CASTGGVNYEQYF
V gene: TRBV27; clone size: many; CDR3 protein: CASRETVSRTQYF
V gene: TRBV15; clone size: many; CDR3 protein: CATSSAIQRTDTQYF
V gene: TRBV5-4; clone size: .; CDR3 protein: CASSARDSTGELFF
V gene: TRBV27; clone size: .; CDR3 protein: CASSSQRAGGISYEQYF
V gene: TRBV5-5; clone size: .; CDR3 protein: CASSPFEGFAAGTEAFF
V gene: TRBV6-5; clone size: many; CDR3 protein: CASSQGSTQYF
V gene: TRBV6-5; clone size: many; CDR3 protein: CASRWGSNQPQHF
V gene: TRBV28; clone size: many; CDR3 protein: CASSFPLQGLAKNIQYF
V gene: TRBV12-3/TRBV12-4; clone size: many; CDR3 protein: CASSPDRVGEQYF
V gene: TRBV29-1; clone size: few; CDR3 protein: CSFLSGRGYEQFF
V gene: TRBV6-2/TRBV6-3; clone size: many; CDR3 protein: CASRAIGPLHNEQFF
V gene: TRBV5-1; clone size: many; CDR3 protein: CASSLWGAGANEKLFF
V gene: TRBV27; clone size: .; CDR3 protein: CASSLLTGGFETQYF
V gene: TRBV28; clone size: .; CDR3 protein: CASAPQVSYEQYF
V gene: TRBV6-6; clone size: many; CDR3 protein: CASSYAGGIPDTQYF
V gene: TRBV5-1; clone size: many; CDR3 protein: CASSLVGGKYEQYF
V gene: TRBV6-5; clone size: .; CDR3 protein: CASSYSGVVGTAYNEQFF
V gene: TRBV5-1; clone size: many; CDR3 protein: CASSQRGGRTGELFF
V gene: TRBV29-1; clone size: .; CDR3 protein: CSVDSLDEAFF
V gene: TRBV12-3/TRBV12-4; clone size: many; CDR3 protein: CASSLRAEGNQPQHF
V gene: TRBV2; clone size: few; CDR3 protein: CASGEPYEQYF
V gene: TRBV2; clone size: many; CDR3 protein: CASSDDTNYGYTF
V gene: TRBV12-3/TRBV12-4; clone size: many; CDR3 protein: CASSLAGGPEGEQFF
V gene: TRBV6-4; clone size: .; CDR3 protein: CASSDSGDSGVVTDTQYF
V gene: TRBV30; clone size: .; CDR3 protein: CAWRAFKETQYF
V gene: TRBV11-2; clone size: .; CDR3 protein: CASSPPGGAANEKLFF
V gene: TRBV2; clone size: .; CDR3 protein: CAILLSGRDTGELFF
V gene: TRBV10-3; clone size: many; CDR3 protein: CAIVEETQYF
V gene: TRBV7-8; clone size: .; CDR3 protein: CASSLGRQADTEAFF